Following are 15 T cell receptor beta chains from one sample sequenced in a study of regulatory T cells in long-lasting Graves disease. Documented time point: newly diagnosed GD, antithyroid drugs for less than 3 months. PBMCs provided the RNA from which the TCR library was made. Relying on iRepertoire HTBI primers and Arm-PCR of CDR3 regions, the team built TCR beta libraries. TCRdb called the multiplex PCR reads again in MiXCR, with one record for every CDR3 protein. The sample has some 500,000 distinct CDR3 sequences, 16% seen once. These same data were also listed under a study on T cells in Graves' hyperthyroidism and ophthalmopathy.

The sample here was peripheral blood mononuclear cells (PBMCs), taken at new diagnosis, from a patient treated with antithyroid drugs. Receptors were obtained from a woman aged 35-60 years with Graves disease.

This clonotype has more than one count but fewer than ten. The chain has TRBV6-2 or TRBV6-3 and TRBJ2-1, with D perhaps given as TRBD1 or TRBD2 (6 bases each). Deletions cut 7 bases from V and 7 bases from J, with 26 bases between. The length of the CDR3 is 17 residues. Germline loops: CDR1 MNHEY, CDR2 SVGEGT. The CDR3 region is CASTRGAGRKGVNEQFF. Written as DNA, the CDR3 is TGTGCCAGCACCAGAGGGGCGGGGAGGAAGGGGGTTAATGAGCAGTTCTTC.

The rearrangement uses TRBV12-3 or TRBV12-4 and TRBJ2-3, with 15 bases lining up with TRBD2. The CDR3 length is 13 residues. V was clipped by 8 bases and J by 7 bases; unmatched bases: 1. The CDR3 DNA follows: TGTGCCAGCGGGACTAGCGGGGGGAATACGCAGTATTTT. It encodes CASGTSGGNTQYF.

The V and J genes are TRBV5-4 and TRBJ2-2; D remains ambiguous. The CDR3 has 13 amino acids. CDR1 and CDR2 from the germline V gene are SGHNT and YYREEE (reference sequence). Deletions cut 1 base from V and 9 bases from J, with 10 bases between. CDR3 sequence (DNA): TGTGCCAGCAGCTTGATACTGACCAGGGAGCTGTTTTTT. Translation gives CASSLILTRELFF.

For this clonotype: This may stem from a read error, because a much larger clone lies one nucleotide away. The CDR3 loop is CSAFGLAGYNEQYF. The CDR3 DNA is TGCAGTGCCTTCGGACTAGCGGGTTACAATGAGCAGTACTTC. The V call is TRBV20-1, the J call TRBJ2-5; TRBD2 aligns across 11 bases. Germline CDR1 reads DFQATT; CDR2 reads SNEGSKA (reference sequence). The CDR3 is 14 residues long. Germline trimming cut 6 bases from V and 11 bases from J; bases unmatched to any gene: 14.

The rearrangement links TRBV7-9 to TRBJ1-2; no clear D. V was shortened by 5 bases and J by 0 bases, with 19 bases between the two germline ends. Germline lookup yields CDR1 SEHNR and CDR2 FQNEAQ (reference sequence). This CDR3 has 17 residues. CDR3 bases: TGTGCCAGCAGCCCCATGGGAGCTCAGTCCGCTAACTATGGCTACACCTTC. Amino acids: CASSPMGAQSANYGYTF.

The rearrangement links TRBV11-2 to TRBJ2-2; weak D call: TRBD1 (6 bases). CDR1 is SGHAT, CDR2 FQNNGV, per germline. Trimming pared 1 base from V and 9 bases from J, leaving 12 bases between. The CDR3 sequence is 14 residues long. DNA of the CDR3: TGTGCCAGCAGCTTAGGTGGGGGCCCGAGGGAGCTGTTTTTT. Translated, it gives CASSLGGGPRELFF.

The chain carries TRBV20-1 and TRBJ2-1; 13 bases match TRBD2. Unmatched junction bases numbered 7, after V lost 5 bases and J lost 6 bases. Germline loops: CDR1 DFQATT, CDR2 SNEGSKA (reference sequence). The CDR3 length is 15 residues. As DNA, the CDR3 is TGCAGTGCTCTCCTCGGGACTAGCGGGGCCAATGAGCAGTTCTTC. Its protein product is CSALLGTSGANEQFF.

This clonotype was detected a few times. V is TRBV14 and J is TRBJ1-2; D is unresolved. V dropped 1 base and J dropped 10 bases, with 13 bases sitting between them. Germline V gene data show CDR1 as SGHDN and CDR2 as FVKESK. This CDR3 is 13 amino acids long. CDR3 DNA: TGTGCCAGCAGCCAAGTTCCGGGAGTTGCCTACACCTTC. Encoded protein: CASSQVPGVAYTF.

The V and J genes are TRBV19 and TRBJ1-2; 9 bases line up with TRBD1. The length of the CDR3 is 18 residues. V lost 5 bases, J lost 0 bases, and 13 bases stayed unmatched. CDR1 is LNHDA, CDR2 SQIVND, per germline (reference sequence). CDR3 sequence: CASSPEIGTGPPNYGYTF. The DNA of the CDR3 is TGTGCCAGTAGTCCTGAGATCGGGACAGGGCCCCCTAACTATGGCTACACCTTC.

This clonotype has a count of ten or more. The V call is TRBV3-1, the J call TRBJ1-1, with a tentative D call TRBD1 (5 bases). This CDR3 comprises 13 residues. Germline lookup yields CDR1 LGHDT and CDR2 YNNKEL (reference sequence). With 6 bases removed from V and 3 bases from J, the gap between germline ends came to 11 bases. CDR3 residues: CASRQGGDTEAFF. The CDR3 DNA reads TGTGCCAGCAGGCAGGGAGGGGACACTGAAGCTTTCTTT.

This clonotype was seen a handful of times. V gene TRBV5-6 combines with J gene TRBJ1-4; D unclear. The germline V gene has CDR1 SGHDT and CDR2 YYEEEE. V was trimmed by 0 bases and J by 8 bases, leaving 11 bases between them. The CDR3 runs to 14 residues. CDR3 nucleotides: TGTGCCAGCAGCTTGGTGGGCGACGACGAAAAACTGTTTTTT. This translates into CASSLVGDDEKLFF. The whole variable domain, remainder taken from reference TRBV5-6 and TRBJ1-4, is DAGVTQSPTHLIKTRGQQVTLRCSPKSGHDTVSWYQQALGQGPQFIFQYYEEEERQRGNFPDRFSGHQFPNYSSELNVNALLLGDSALYLCASSLVGDDEKLFFGSGTQLSVL.

This chain links TRBV2 with TRBJ2-7; 7 nucleotides line up with TRBD1. This CDR3 spans 14 amino acids. Germline V gene data show CDR1 as SNHLY and CDR2 as FYNNEI. Trimming took 6 bases from V and 9 from J; bases not matched to a gene: 14. DNA of the CDR3: TGTGCCAGCAGCCCCGGGACAGAGACCCTGGGGCAGTACTTC. This encodes CASSPGTETLGQYF.

This clonotype was picked up a small number of times. This chain links TRBV19 with TRBJ2-3; 10 bases align to TRBD2. The V gene's germline CDR1 is LNHDA and CDR2 SQIVND (reference sequence). J was trimmed by 2 bases and V by 4 bases; bases with no gene match: 6. CDR3 length: 16 residues. DNA for the CDR3: TGTGCCAGTAGTACTAGCGGGGGCTACTACACAGATACGCAGTATTTT. As protein: CASSTSGGYYTDTQYF. The full variable domain, in which reference TRBV19 and TRBJ2-3 provide the parts outside the CDR3, is DGGITQSPKYLFRKEGQNVTLSCEQNLNHDAMYWYRQDPGQGLRLIYYSQIVNDFQKGDIAEGYSVSREKKESFPLTVTSAQKNPTAFYLCASSTSGGYYTDTQYFGPGTRLTVL.

The V call is TRBV4-3, the J call TRBJ2-3, with 7 bases aligning to TRBD2. The CDR3 spans 16 residues. The ends lost 1 base at V and 2 bases at J; junction bases unmatched: 6. The V gene's germline CDR1 is LGHNA and CDR2 YSLEER. CDR3 sequence reads: CASSQAARGYTDTQYF. The CDR3 coding sequence is TGCGCCAGCAGCCAAGCAGCGCGGGGGTACACAGATACGCAGTATTTT.

This clonotype was detected only a few times. V gene TRBV7-2 combines with J gene TRBJ1-5, with D perhaps TRBD1 (5 bases). V was clipped by 3 bases and J by 2 bases, with 17 bases between them. This CDR3 is 17 amino acids long. CDR1 and CDR2 (germline): SGHTA, FQGNSA. This CDR3 reads CASSFSQGVFGNQPQHF. As DNA, the CDR3 is TGTGCCAGCAGCTTCAGCCAGGGAGTCTTTGGCAATCAGCCCCAGCATTTT.